The 16 T cell receptor beta chains given below trace back to one sample, sequenced in a study of early T cells in non-severe SARS-CoV-2 infection. In TCRdb, the 5' RACE reads were re-called with MiXCR into one record per CDR3 protein. The sample yields tens of thousands of distinct CDR3 sequences, roughly 14% seen once. Sequencing used whole blood. These receptors originate from an adult who was a healthcare worker with PCR-confirmed SARS-CoV-2 infection or an uninfected control (not recorded which).

The chain links TRBV4-1 to TRBJ1-1; D uncertain. Germline CDR1 reads MGHRA; CDR2 reads YSYEKL. V dropped 1 base and J dropped 1 base, with 7 bases sitting between them. The CDR3 length is 14 residues. CDR3 DNA sequence: TGCGCCAGCAGCCAAGTGGGCCCGAACACTGAAGCTTTCTTT. Its protein is CASSQVGPNTEAFF.

This clonotype has just one count. The chain combines TRBV28 with TRBJ1-1; D is perhaps TRBD1 (5 bases). The V end lost 2 bases, the J end lost 13 bases, and 20 bases lay between the germline ends. Germline assignment: CDR1 MDHEN and CDR2 SYDVKM. The CDR3 has 14 residues. The CDR3 DNA sequence: TGTGCCAGCAGTTTAGCATCCAGGGAAATTGATGGTTTCTTT. It specifies CASSLASREIDGFF.

At least ten counts were recorded for this clonotype. The genes are TRBV2 and TRBJ2-3; tentative D call: TRBD1 (6 bases). Germline V gene sequence: CDR1 SNHLY, CDR2 FYNNEI. This CDR3 is built from 12 residues. V was trimmed by 3 bases and J by 8 bases, leaving 9 bases between them. The CDR3 loop is CASSDPGVTQYF. CDR3 DNA sequence: TGTGCCAGCAGTGATCCAGGGGTTACGCAGTATTTT.

This clonotype was counted a few times. This chain uses TRBV30 with TRBJ1-2; 9 positions agree with TRBD1. Germline CDR1 reads GTSNPN; CDR2 reads SVGIG (reference sequence). The junction had 6 bases not matched to a gene; V was cut back by 3 bases and J by 4 bases. The CDR3 consists of 14 residues. The CDR3 DNA is TGTGCCTGGAGCCCGGGACAGGGATTCTATGGCTACACCTTC. Residues: CAWSPGQGFYGYTF.

This clonotype has only a few counts. This sequence joins TRBV4-1 and TRBJ1-6, with 7 bases identical to TRBD1. The V gene's germline CDR1 is MGHRA and CDR2 YSYEKL. The ends lost 5 bases at V and 9 bases at J; junction bases unmatched: 4. The CDR3 has 13 amino acids. CDR3 residues: CASSNRGSSPLHF. CDR3 DNA: TGCGCCAGCAGCAACAGGGGCAGTTCACCCCTCCACTTT.

This clonotype has a handful of counts. J is TRBJ2-2 and V is TRBV5-1, with D perhaps matching TRBD2 (5 bases). The germline CDR1 and CDR2 sequences are SGHRS and YFSETQ. The V and J ends lost 2 bases and 6 bases respectively, with 14 bases between them. This CDR3 is built from 15 residues. The CDR3 loop reads CASSFLDPGAGELFF. In DNA, the CDR3 is TGCGCCAGCAGCTTCCTGGACCCCGGGGCCGGGGAGCTGTTTTTT.

In this sample, this clonotype turned up many times. The chain couples TRBV29-1 to TRBJ1-3, with a tentative D call TRBD1 (6 bases). V lost 0 bases and J 2 bases, leaving 11 bases between the germline ends. The CDR3 runs to 15 residues. In germline, CDR1 is SQVTM, CDR2 ANQGSEA. The CDR3, as DNA: TGCAGCGTTGAAGATGGGTGGGGGCCTGGAAACACCATATATTTT. Translating gives CSVEDGWGPGNTIYF.

A few counts support this clonotype. The chain is built from TRBV20-1 and TRBJ2-3, with D unclear. From germline, CDR1 is DFQATT and CDR2 SNEGSKA (reference sequence). The CDR3 totals 14 residues. Trimming removed 2 bases at V and 0 bases at J, with 9 bases between. CDR3 sequence (DNA): TGCAGTGCTAGACCACTAAGAAGCACAGATACGCAGTATTTT. Translated: CSARPLRSTDTQYF.

This clonotype was observed a few times. The chain is built from TRBV2 and TRBJ2-1; D not resolved. The CDR3 sequence is 14 residues long. Deletions cut 4 bases from V and 2 bases from J, with 9 bases between. Per germline, CDR1 SNHLY and CDR2 FYNNEI. CDR3 protein: CASSVNPTYNEQFF. The CDR3 DNA sequence: TGTGCCAGCAGTGTGAACCCAACCTACAATGAGCAGTTCTTC.

In this sample, this clonotype turned up a few times. The V and J genes are TRBV29-1 and TRBJ2-7, with D possibly matching TRBD2 (6 bases). V dropped 7 bases and J dropped 7 bases, with 14 bases sitting between them. This CDR3 contains 11 residues. Germline V lookup: CDR1 SQVTM, CDR2 ANQGSEA. The CDR3 sequence: CSAGDGPEQYV. CDR3 DNA sequence: TGCAGCGCGGGGGACGGCCCGGAGCAGTACGTC.

The genes are TRBV28 and TRBJ1-2; D is possibly TRBD1 (6 bases). The CDR3 covers 17 residues. Trimming cost V 3 bases and J 6 bases, with 23 bases left between them. The germline V gene has CDR1 MDHEN and CDR2 SYDVKM. The CDR3 reads CASSLWGPGGGQDGYTF. DNA of the CDR3: TGTGCCAGCAGTTTGTGGGGCCCCGGCGGGGGGCAGGATGGCTACACCTTC.

This clonotype was observed at least ten times. This chain links TRBV9 with TRBJ1-6; no definite D call. V lost 0 bases to trimming and J lost 7 bases, with 11 bases between them. Germline assignment: CDR1 SGDLS and CDR2 YYNGEE. The CDR3 sequence is 15 residues long. Here the CDR3 reads CASSVALLNNSPLHF. DNA for the CDR3: TGTGCCAGCAGCGTAGCGCTGTTAAACAATTCACCCCTCCACTTT.

The V and J genes are TRBV12-3 or TRBV12-4 and TRBJ1-2; D unclear. Trimming cost V 0 bases and J 4 bases, with 12 bases left between them. The CDR3 contains 15 residues. CDR3 protein: CASSLADQFRYGYTF. The CDR3 bases are TGTGCCAGCAGTTTAGCTGATCAGTTCCGCTATGGCTACACCTTC.

The genes are TRBV10-3 and TRBJ2-7; no clear D gene. The germline V gene has CDR1 ENHRY and CDR2 SYGVKD. V lost 10 bases, J lost 3 bases, and 10 bases lay in between. CDR3 length: 11 residues. The CDR3 DNA reads as TGTGCCACCATGGACGGCTACGAGCAGTACGTC. This translates into CATMDGYEQYV.

This clonotype has more than one count but fewer than ten. The rearrangement links TRBV10-3 to TRBJ2-2; D is perhaps TRBD2 (7 bases). V was shortened by 2 bases and J by 1 base, with 14 bases between the two germline ends. The CDR3 covers 17 residues. Germline assignment: CDR1 ENHRY and CDR2 SYGVKD. The CDR3 DNA sequence: TGTGCCATCAGTGAGCGGGGGGCTAGACAGAACACCGGGGAGCTGTTTTTT. Encoded protein: CAISERGARQNTGELFF.

The rearrangement links TRBV29-1 to TRBJ1-1; D call uncertain. CDR3 length: 10 residues. Germline CDR1 is SQVTM and CDR2 is ANQGSEA. V shed 4 bases and J shed 8 bases, with 8 bases lying between them. The CDR3 nucleotides read TGCAGCGTTGGGGAACTCGAAGCTTTCTTT. Translated, it gives CSVGELEAFF.